The sample holds a few counts of the clone carrying this T cell receptor beta chain. Seattle-derived patients entered the study during active infection and were followed longitudinally. This entry is derived from a study of blood T cell repertoires in COVID-19. The method was immunoSEQ multiplex PCR; TCRdb's version includes in-frame clones alone and lacks a portion of them. The sample has around 120,000 clones, around nine tenths seen once; the top ten hold roughly 5%. This receptor was obtained from a man between 60 and 75 years old with COVID-19, enrolled during active disease. Sequenced material: peripheral blood.

CDR3 region: CSVLSYGGRGAYEQYF. The DNA of the CDR3 is TGCAGCGTTCTATCGTATGGCGGGAGAGGGGCCTACGAGCAGTACTTC. The V gene is TRBV29-1, the J gene TRBJ2-7; 7 nucleotides align to TRBD2. This CDR3 comprises 16 residues. V gave up 5 bases and J gave up 2 bases; unmatched junction bases: 15. Germline CDR1 SQVTM, CDR2 ANQGSEA.